This T cell receptor (beta chain) was profiled in a study of T cell repertoires in cytomegalovirus infection. Study in general: CMV epitopes that were recently identified and HLA-C-restricted were used alongside well-studied HLA-B-restricted ones.

General study results and limits: Clonotype analysis showed dominance of the ex vivo response by HLA-C-restricted CMV-specific TCR beta clonotypes.

TCRdb called the reads again in MiXCR, with one record for every CDR3 protein. Of around 900,000 distinct CDR3 sequences listed, roughly 30% are singletons. The V end lost 3 bases, the J end lost 4 bases, and 8 bases lay between the germline ends. The CDR3 runs to 13 residues. This clonotype was counted many times. Its antigen is not known. The source was cultured CD8+ T cells from PBMCs, collected from culture after CMV antigen stimulation. This clonotype originated in a human donor in good health (CMV status not recorded). Some clones in this sample may be carry-over from other donors' samples. The chain has TRBV12-3 or TRBV12-4 and TRBJ2-3, with TRBD1 as a possible D gene (5 bases). The CDR3 here is CASSLTVSDTQYF. CDR3 DNA: TGTGCCAGCAGTTTGACAGTATCAGATACGCAGTATTTT.